The source of this T cell receptor beta chain is a study of CD8 T cells in ankylosing spondylitis. General study results and limits: In reactive arthritis synovial fluid and blood, some motif variants had been reported before. Significant enrichment of disease-linked clones was reported in matched ankylosing spondylitis synovial fluid. What appeared characteristic of ankylosing spondylitis blood was a TCR beta motif of 7 or 8 highly homologous variants.

This CDR3 has 15 amino acids. Quantitative 5'-RACE with molecular barcodes generated TCR beta libraries. TCRdb redid the calling of the 5' RACE reads with MiXCR, one entry per CDR3 protein. Of roughly 220,000 distinct CDR3 sequences in the sample, 8% to 11% were seen once. Concerning this clonotype itself: Its antigen is as yet unknown.

The sequencing input was blood, either unsorted or a sorted T cell fraction (not recorded which). This sequence was found in a male donor with ankylosing spondylitis or in good health (not recorded which). The chain uses TRBV21-1 and TRBJ2-3; TRBD2 reflects the table's D call only, with no check against the DNA. TRBV21-1 is deemed a pseudogene. CDR3 region: CASSNLSAGADTQYF. CDR3 nucleotide sequence: TGTGCCAGCAGCAACCTTAGCGCAGGCGCAGATACGCAGTATTTT.